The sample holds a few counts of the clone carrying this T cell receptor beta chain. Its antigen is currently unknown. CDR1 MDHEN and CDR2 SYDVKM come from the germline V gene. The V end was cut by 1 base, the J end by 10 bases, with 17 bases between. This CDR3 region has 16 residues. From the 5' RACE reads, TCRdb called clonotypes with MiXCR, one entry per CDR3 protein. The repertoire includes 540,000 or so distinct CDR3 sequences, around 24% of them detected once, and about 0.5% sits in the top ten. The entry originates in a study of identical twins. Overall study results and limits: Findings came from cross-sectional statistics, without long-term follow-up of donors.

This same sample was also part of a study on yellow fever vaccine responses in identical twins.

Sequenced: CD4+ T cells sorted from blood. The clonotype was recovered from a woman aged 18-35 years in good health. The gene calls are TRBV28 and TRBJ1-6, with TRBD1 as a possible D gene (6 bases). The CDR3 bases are TGTGCCAGCAGTTTATTCACGACAGGCCGAAGGTCACCCCTCCACTTT. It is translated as CASSLFTTGRRSPLHF.